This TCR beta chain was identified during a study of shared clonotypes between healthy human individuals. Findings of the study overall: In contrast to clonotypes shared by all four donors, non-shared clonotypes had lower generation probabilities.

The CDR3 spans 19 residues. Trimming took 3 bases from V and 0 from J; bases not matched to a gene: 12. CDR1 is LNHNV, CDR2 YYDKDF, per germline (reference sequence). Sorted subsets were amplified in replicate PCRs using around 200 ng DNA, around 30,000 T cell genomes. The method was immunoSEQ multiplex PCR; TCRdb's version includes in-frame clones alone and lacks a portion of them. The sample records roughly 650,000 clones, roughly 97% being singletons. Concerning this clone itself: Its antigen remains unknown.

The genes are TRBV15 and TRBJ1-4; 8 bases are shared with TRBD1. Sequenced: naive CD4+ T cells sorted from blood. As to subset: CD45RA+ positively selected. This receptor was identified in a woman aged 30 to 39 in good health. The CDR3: CATSRDQLRGRPTNEKLFF. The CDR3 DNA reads TGTGCCACCAGCAGGGACCAACTCAGGGGGCGTCCAACTAATGAAAAACTGTTTTTT.